The T cell receptor beta chain under discussion was sequenced for a study of PD-1 blockade in classical Hodgkin lymphoma. Study-level results: Newly diagnosed patients were reported to exhibit reduced baseline TCR diversity relative to healthy donors.

A note on this clone: Antigen: not known.

Exposure to brentuximab vedotin varied, and each patient had relapsed following autologous stem cell transplantation. Measured with immunoSEQ multiplex PCR; TCRdb has only the in-frame clones, and not every one. This sample has over 50,000 clones; approximately 84% occur once, and the top ten carry under 20%. The CDR3 contains 14 residues. Trimming shortened V by 0 bases and J by 0 bases, and 7 bases separated the two germline ends. CDR1 and CDR2 (germline): SGHNT, YYREEE (reference sequence). The source material was peripheral blood mononuclear cells (PBMCs), sampled at baseline. The chain combines TRBV5-4 with TRBJ2-7; D is unresolved. This TCR was recovered from a human donor with classical Hodgkin lymphoma. The CDR3 spells CASSLEGSSYEQYV. Here the CDR3 DNA reads TGTGCCAGCAGCTTGGAGGGAAGCTCCTACGAGCAGTACGTC.